This T cell receptor beta chain was observed in a study of blood T cells in healthy people across ages. Study-level results: In these data, TCR beta diversity tracked strongly with naive T cell percentage. Older age went with lower TCR beta diversity per million T cells, in a roughly linear way.

With respect to this clonotype: Its antigen is unknown.

Donors each provided 7.5 to 10 milliliters of peripheral blood. Through a sample-barcoded 5' primer and a J-beta primer mix, a second PCR was run for about 6 to 12 cycles. A template-switch adaptor with 12 random nucleotides tagged each cDNA molecule. In TCRdb, the 5' RACE reads were re-called with MiXCR into one record per CDR3 protein. The table includes about 1.7 million distinct CDR3 sequences, 28% detected once. The specimen was blood. The origin of this receptor is a woman aged 25 to 45 in good health.

CDR3 sequence reads: CASSPVGLAVGIQYF. The CDR3 nucleotides are TGTGCCAGCAGTCCCGTAGGCCTAGCAGTCGGCATTCAGTACTTC. The chain uses TRBV28 and TRBJ2-4; possibly TRBD2 for D (5 bases). The CDR3 totals 15 residues. From germline, CDR1 is MDHEN and CDR2 SYDVKM. Trimming stripped 5 bases from V and 9 bases from J, with 20 bases between.